This TCR beta chain was identified during a study of tumor-infiltrating lymphocytes in primary liver carcinoma. Overall study: The patients included men and women who were aged 30 to 69 years. Stage T1-T3 N0M0 tumors spanned about 4 to 11 cm.

Germline V CDR1 and CDR2: LGHNA, YNFKEQ. The CDR3 sequence is 15 residues long. Points on this clonotype: Its antigen is still unknown. The junction does not match germline at one end; this may be a read error.

Study-level results: It was in tumors, not blood, that the top-250-clone fraction was significantly higher (p = 0.039).

TCR beta cDNA was prepared out of around 460 ng total RNA by means of a constant-region primer. Investigators got TCR beta libraries out of three nested multiplex PCR rounds, done with slightly modified ARM-PCR. A C-beta reverse primer and TRBV1-TRBV30 forward primers served in each of the first two PCR rounds, at around 10 cycles apiece. TCRdb re-analysed the multiplex PCR reads in MiXCR, keeping a single row per CDR3 protein. The table shows around 120,000 distinct CDR3 sequences, with roughly 75% occurring only once. The source material, 20-30 mg of unsorted bulk tissue, was used to co-extract RNA and DNA. The patients lived with chronic HBV infection and had not yet received any treatment.

V is TRBV4-2 and J is TRBJ2-4; TRBD2 might be the D (6 bases). This clonotype was obtained from a woman aged 55-69 years with primary liver carcinoma and hepatitis B virus infection. Sequenced: tumor-adjacent normal liver tissue. The CDR3, as DNA: TGTGCCAGCAGCCAAGACGATCACCCGGGGGACTTTCAGTATTTC. Translation: CASSQDDHPGDFQYF.